This T cell receptor beta chain was documented in a study of blood T cell repertoires in COVID-19. Study-wide context: The cDNA or gDNA used as material had been derived from T cells, B-cell-depleted T cells, or PBMCs.

Seattle participants joined during active infection and were tracked over time. Per the original methods: Amplification of reference gene primers was used by the study to estimate nucleated cell counts. Method: immunoSEQ multiplex PCR; TCRdb's copy keeps in-frame clones and lacks some. That table gives V, J and clone size, and the DNA gave D and trimming. This table holds 310,000 or so clones, about 87% found once. The CDR3 totals 16 residues. Trimming at V came to 4 bases and at J to 7 bases, leaving 10 bases not matched to a gene. CDR1 SGHRS and CDR2 YFSETQ come from the germline V gene. This chain uses TRBV5-1 with TRBJ2-1, with 11 positions matching TRBD2. This receptor was identified in a man aged 25 to 40 with COVID-19, enrolled during active disease. The sequenced sample was peripheral blood. This CDR3 is CASSPPGTSGANEQFF. CDR3 DNA: TGCGCCAGCAGCCCCCCCGGGACTAGCGGAGCTAATGAGCAGTTCTTC.